This T cell receptor (beta chain) was found in a study of cytomegalovirus exposure and HLA in healthy donors. V lost 1 base and J lost 3, with 11 bases in between. Germline CDR1 SGHDT, CDR2 YYEEEE. There are 15 residues in the CDR3. Sequencing was performed with immunoSEQ multiplex PCR; in TCRdb, only in-frame clones are kept and a portion is missing. Here the sample spans 250,000 to 350,000 clones, roughly 88% being singletons. Sequenced input: PBMCs. The origin of this receptor is a woman between 18 and 29 years old in good health and CMV-seronegative. The rearrangement uses TRBV5-6 and TRBJ1-3; D is perhaps TRBD1 (6 bases). The CDR3 DNA follows: TGTGCCAGCAGCTTGTTGGGGGCGCTTGGAAACACCATATATTTT. This translates into CASSLLGALGNTIYF.